This T cell receptor (beta chain) was observed in a study of T cells in Graves' hyperthyroidism and ophthalmopathy. Patients were excluded because of uncontrolled infection, other autoimmune disease, pregnancy or lactation. Many counts were recorded for this clonotype. It was RNA transcripts that yielded the amplified TCR beta CDR3 regions. A set of HTBI primers served as the primers for a first-round RT-PCR of the TCR CDR3. TCRdb processed the multiplex PCR reads anew with MiXCR; each CDR3 protein has one entry. The data hold about 300,000 distinct CDR3 sequences, with around 15% observed a single time. The J segment lost 5 bases and the V segment lost 5 bases, leaving 11 bases of the junction unmatched. This CDR3 region has 16 residues.

This sequence originates from a woman in her thirties or forties with Graves' hyperthyroidism. What was sequenced was blood. The rearrangement links TRBV12-3 or TRBV12-4 to TRBJ2-7; 11 positions match TRBD2. CDR3 in amino acids: CASSEGLAAGSHEQYF. The CDR3 nucleotides read TGTGCCAGCAGTGAGGGACTAGCGGCGGGTAGCCACGAGCAGTACTTC.